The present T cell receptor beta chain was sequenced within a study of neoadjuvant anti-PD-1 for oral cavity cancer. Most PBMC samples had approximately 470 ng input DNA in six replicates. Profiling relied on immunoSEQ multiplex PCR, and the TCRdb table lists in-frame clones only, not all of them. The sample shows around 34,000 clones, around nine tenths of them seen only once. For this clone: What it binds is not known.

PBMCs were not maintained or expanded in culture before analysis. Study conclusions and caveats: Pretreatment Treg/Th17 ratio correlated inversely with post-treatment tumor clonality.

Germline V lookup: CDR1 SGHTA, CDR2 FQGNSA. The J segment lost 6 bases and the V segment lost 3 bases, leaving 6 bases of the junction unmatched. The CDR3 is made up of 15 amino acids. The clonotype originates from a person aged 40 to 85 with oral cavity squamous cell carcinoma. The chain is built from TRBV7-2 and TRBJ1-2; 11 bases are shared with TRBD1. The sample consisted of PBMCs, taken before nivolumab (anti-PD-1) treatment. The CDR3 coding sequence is TGTGCCAGCAGCTTGCCGGGACAGGGGGAAGATGGCTACACCTTC. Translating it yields CASSLPGQGEDGYTF.